One sample yielded the 20 T cell receptor beta chains listed below, sequenced in a study of blood T cells in healthy people across ages. With a J-beta primer mix and a sample-barcoded 5' primer, a second PCR ran about 7 to 12 cycles. TCRdb reprocessed the 5' RACE reads via MiXCR and lists one record per CDR3 protein. Found here are hundreds of thousands of distinct CDR3 sequences, around two fifths of them singletons; the top ten hold roughly 18%. Sequenced material: blood. These receptors were collected from a man aged 55 to 69 in good health.

This clonotype was observed a single time. The rearrangement joins TRBV5-1 to TRBJ1-2; D uncertain. Germline V gives CDR1 SGHRS, CDR2 YFSETQ. This CDR3 comprises 13 residues. Trimming removed 0 bases from V and 8 bases from J, with 11 bases in between. This CDR3 is CASSLEARLGYTF. The CDR3, as DNA: TGCGCCAGCAGCTTGGAGGCCCGGTTGGGCTACACCTTC.

In this sample, this clonotype turned up a few times. The chain combines TRBV10-2 with TRBJ1-5; maybe TRBD1 (5 bases). The CDR3 consists of 17 residues. Per the germline V gene, CDR1 is WSHSY and CDR2 is SAAADI. Trimming shortened V by 2 bases and J by 2 bases, and 16 bases separated the two germline ends. The CDR3 bases are TGCGCCAGCAGTGAGCCGGGGGAAGGGGCGGGCAATCAGCCCCAGCATTTT. This gives the protein CASSEPGEGAGNQPQHF.

This clonotype occurred a few times. The V and J genes are TRBV2 and TRBJ2-1; D perhaps matches TRBD1 (6 bases). This CDR3 has 14 amino acids. Germline V gene sequence: CDR1 SNHLY, CDR2 FYNNEI. V lost 5 bases, J lost 3 bases, and 11 bases lay in between. The CDR3 nucleotides read TGTGCCAGCAGTAGTACAGGGTTCTACAATGAGCAGTTCTTC. Amino acids: CASSSTGFYNEQFF. Drawing the rest from reference TRBV2 and TRBJ2-1, the complete variable domain is EPEVTQTPSHQVTQMGQEVILRCVPISNHLYFYWYRQILGQKVEFLVSFYNNEISEKSEIFDDQFSVERPDGSNFTLKIRSTKLEDSAMYFCASSSTGFYNEQFFGPGTRLTVL.

The chain joins TRBV7-9 to TRBJ1-1; the D gene is possibly TRBD1 (5 bases). The CDR3 contains 14 residues. The V and J ends lost 2 bases and 1 base respectively, with 8 bases between them. Germline-derived CDR1 and CDR2 are SEHNR and FQNEAQ (reference sequence). CDR3 region: CASSLMGGNTEAFF. In DNA, the CDR3 is TGTGCCAGCAGCTTAATGGGGGGGAACACTGAAGCTTTCTTT.

The rearrangement uses TRBV9 and TRBJ2-3, with 7 positions matching TRBD2. V trimming: 0 bases; J trimming: 2 bases; junction bases outside the gene matches: 3. Germline loops: CDR1 SGDLS, CDR2 YYNGEE. The CDR3 is made up of 15 amino acids. The CDR3 DNA follows: TGTGCCAGCAGCGTAGCTAGCGGAAACACAGATACGCAGTATTTT. Its protein is CASSVASGNTDTQYF.

This clonotype was counted a few times. V and J are TRBV20-1 and TRBJ2-1, with D perhaps TRBD1 or TRBD2 (7 bases each). The germline V gene has CDR1 DFQATT and CDR2 SNEGSKA (reference sequence). The V end lost 2 bases, the J end lost 7 bases, and 15 bases lay between the germline ends. This CDR3 is 14 amino acids long. The CDR3 DNA follows: TGCAGTGCTAGAATCGGGACAGCGGGGAATGAGCAGTTCTTC. It translates to CSARIGTAGNEQFF.

With regard to this clonotype: At one of its ends the junction is not consistent with the germline gene, which may arise from a read error. The J gene is TRBJ2-5, the V gene TRBV6-5; maybe TRBD1 (6 bases). CDR3 length: 18 residues. CDR1 and CDR2 (germline): MNHEY, SVGAGI. The CDR3 region is CTSSYEFVRTEPGKTQYF. The CDR3 DNA is TGTACCAGCAGTTACGAATTCGTAAGGACAGAGCCTGGAAAGACCCAGTACTTC.

This clonotype was counted only a few times. The J gene is TRBJ2-1, the V gene TRBV4-1, with 10 bases fitting TRBD1. The CDR3 spans 19 residues. Germline V CDR1 and CDR2: MGHRA, YSYEKL. J gave up 6 bases and V 6 bases, and 20 bases lay outside the gene matches. In nucleotides, the CDR3 is TGCGCCAGCAGACAAAGTGGACAGGGGGATACTGGGACTACCAATGAGCAGTTCTTC. It is translated as CASRQSGQGDTGTTNEQFF.

A word on this clonotype: This may be a read error, as it is one base from a much larger clone. The chain recombines TRBV20-1 with TRBJ2-5; TRBD1 matches 7 bases. The J call could be wrong; TRBJ2-7 is a better fit for the DNA end. The length of the CDR3 is 15 residues. CDR1 is DFQATT and CDR2 is SNEGSKA in the germline V gene (reference sequence). The CDR3 sequence is CSAGRDRAALPEQYF. The CDR3 bases are TGCAGTGCTGGCCGGGACAGAGCGGCCTTACCCGAGCAGTACTTC.

The chain carries TRBV12-3 or TRBV12-4 and TRBJ1-5, with D hard to call. Trimming pared 3 bases from V and 7 bases from J, leaving 7 bases between. The CDR3 length is 12 residues. CDR3 amino acids: CASSFLGQPQHF. In DNA, the CDR3 is TGTGCCAGCAGTTTTCTTGGGCAGCCCCAGCATTTT.

This chain connects TRBV19 to TRBJ2-6; unclear D gene. Trimming removed 5 bases at V and 0 bases at J, with 8 bases between. Germline loops: CDR1 LNHDA, CDR2 SQIVND (reference sequence). The CDR3 contains 15 residues. In DNA, the CDR3 is TGTGCCAGTAGTCTTTATAACTCTGGGGCCAACGTCCTGACTTTC. Translated: CASSLYNSGANVLTF.

This clonotype was seen once. This chain joins TRBV20-1 and TRBJ2-2; TRBD1 agrees at 7 bases. The V segment lost 3 bases and the J segment 11 bases; nucleotides outside the gene matches: 12. CDR3 length: 14 residues. The germline V gene has CDR1 DFQATT and CDR2 SNEGSKA (reference sequence). CDR3 DNA: TGCAGTGCTAGGATTCCGGGACAGCCGAGCGAGCTGTTTTTT. This sequence encodes CSARIPGQPSELFF.

This clonotype was seen only a few times. The CDR3 spells CASSSSGTATYEQYF. In nucleotides, the CDR3 is TGTGCCAGCAGTTCCTCAGGGACAGCCACCTACGAGCAGTACTTC. The V call is TRBV28, the J call TRBJ2-7; TRBD1 matches 7 bases. The CDR3 contains 15 residues. V lost 4 bases and J lost 2; bases outside the gene matches: 8. Germline CDR1 MDHEN, CDR2 SYDVKM. Supplemented by reference TRBV28 and TRBJ2-7, the full variable domain reads DVKVTQSSRYLVKRTGEKVFLECVQDMDHENMFWYRQDPGLGLRLIYFSYDVKMKEKGDIPEGYSVSREKKERFSLILESASTNQTSMYLCASSSSGTATYEQYFGPGTRLTVT.

The chain joins TRBV27 to TRBJ2-7; D uncertain. V lost 5 bases and J 4 bases, leaving 12 bases between the germline ends. This CDR3 contains 13 residues. The V gene's germline CDR1 is MNHEY and CDR2 SMNVEV (reference sequence). The CDR3 here is CASSPLGEYEQYF. CDR3 sequence (DNA): TGTGCCAGCAGTCCCCTCGGTGAATACGAGCAGTACTTC.

This clonotype was seen only a few times. The chain combines TRBV6-1 with TRBJ2-3, with a possible D match to TRBD1 (6 bases). Per germline, CDR1 MNHNS and CDR2 SASEGT. The CDR3 is 16 residues long. V was trimmed by 2 bases and J by 0 bases, leaving 12 bases between them. Here the CDR3 DNA reads TGTGCCAGCAGTGAATGGGGACAATCTAGCACAGATACGCAGTATTTT. Its protein is CASSEWGQSSTDTQYF.

The chain joins TRBV7-2 to TRBJ2-7, with TRBD2 as a possible D gene (6 bases). Germline V gene data show CDR1 as SGHTA and CDR2 as FQGNSA. The CDR3 contains 15 residues. V shed 2 bases and J shed 3 bases, with 14 bases lying between them. This CDR3 reads CASSLSGGALYEQYF. The CDR3 nucleotides read TGTGCCAGCAGCTTAAGTGGCGGGGCCCTCTACGAGCAGTACTTC.

The chain has TRBV2 and TRBJ2-7; D may be TRBD2 (5 bases). V gave up 6 bases and J gave up 7 bases, with 19 bases separating them. The CDR3 consists of 14 residues. In germline, CDR1 is SNHLY, CDR2 FYNNEI. CDR3 region: CASSRGWELGEQYF. The DNA for the CDR3 is TGTGCCAGCAGCCGTGGGTGGGAGTTGGGAGAGCAGTACTTC.

The table lists this clonotype with a few counts. The chain couples TRBV6-2 or TRBV6-3 to TRBJ1-5; possible D gene TRBD1, 5 bases. The germline gives CDR1 MNHEY, CDR2 SVGEGT. V lost 6 bases, J lost 5 bases, and 14 bases lay in between. This CDR3 is built from 14 residues. As DNA, the CDR3 is TGTGCCAGCAGACCCGACAGAAACTATCAGCCCCAGCATTTT. It translates to CASRPDRNYQPQHF.

The rearrangement uses TRBV27 and TRBJ2-5; 10 positions agree with TRBD2. With the DNA end fitting TRBJ2-7 better, the J assignment may be wrong. The CDR3 contains 15 residues. Germline V gene data show CDR1 as MNHEY and CDR2 as SMNVEV (reference sequence). The CDR3 is CASRQGLAAVYEQYF. The CDR3 DNA reads TGTGCCAGCAGGCAAGGACTAGCGGCCGTCTACGAGCAGTACTTC.

This clonotype appeared once. This chain joins TRBV7-2 and TRBJ1-4; 8 bases agree with TRBD1. Germline loops: CDR1 SGHTA, CDR2 FQGNSA. V gave up 4 bases and J gave up 6 bases; unmatched junction bases: 4. The length of the CDR3 is 14 residues. The CDR3 is CASSYDRGDEKLFF. CDR3 DNA: TGTGCCAGCAGCTACGACAGGGGAGATGAAAAACTGTTTTTT.